Listed here is a single TCR beta chain. Random hexamers primed reverse transcription of about 0.5 to 1 ug RNA. Across 54 Vbeta and 13 Jbeta, TCR beta CDR3 was amplified with immunoSEQ multiplex PCR. TCRdb ran MiXCR on the immunoSEQ multiplex PCR reads and lists one entry per CDR3 protein. Counted here are about 240,000 distinct CDR3 sequences, 90% to 97% occurring once; the ten biggest clones make up approximately 0.1%. This sample is drawn from a study of CD8 T cells in Susac syndrome. Study-wide background: The sequenced Susac syndrome patients included more than five who had clinically active disease and about 8 who were in remission.

The recently defined diagnostic criteria for definite or probable disease were met by the Susac syndrome patients. TEMRA cells were FACS-enriched and CD8+ and CD4+ T cells negatively isolated. The CDR3 consists of 13 residues. Germline assignment: CDR1 DFQATT and CDR2 SNEGSKA (reference sequence). With 1 base clipped from V and 5 bases from J, the junction kept 3 bases outside the gene matches. The receptor comes from a human donor with Susac syndrome. The rearrangement links TRBV20-1 to TRBJ1-2, with TRBD1 matching over 8 bases. The sample taken for sequencing was CD4+ T cells from PBMCs. The CDR3 loop reads CSARAGQAYGYTF. CDR3 DNA: TGCAGTGCTAGAGCGGGACAGGCTTATGGCTACACCTTC.